This TCR beta chain was observed in a study of early T cells in non-severe SARS-CoV-2 infection. Study observations and caveats: The study's VDJdb matching favored anti-spike CD8 responses and missed private and CD4 specificities.

V lost 1 base, J lost 7 bases, and 4 bases stayed unmatched. The CDR3 has 15 residues. Germline CDR1 and CDR2: SGHAT and FQNNGV. This clonotype has ten or more counts. Its antigen remains unknown. Tagging with unique molecular identifiers was applied to individual cDNA molecules. TCRdb ran MiXCR on the 5' RACE reads and lists one entry per CDR3 protein. The profile shows tens of thousands of distinct CDR3 sequences, approximately 12% of them singletons. This sequence originates from an adult who was a healthcare worker with PCR-confirmed SARS-CoV-2 infection or an uninfected control (not recorded which). This sequence joins TRBV11-2 and TRBJ2-1; TRBD2 aligns across 10 bases. The sequenced sample was whole blood. This CDR3 reads CASSLGQREGNEQFF. The CDR3 DNA sequence: TGTGCCAGCAGCTTAGGTCAGCGGGAGGGGAATGAGCAGTTCTTC.